This T cell receptor beta chain was identified during a study of cytomegalovirus exposure and HLA in healthy donors. Study conclusions and caveats: In a later analysis, most CMV-associated TCR beta chains appeared HLA-restricted. In a later analysis, HLA-associated beta chains showed higher expansion and lower generation probabilities than comparable chains.

In regard to this clone: The antigen is not known.

V lost 6 bases and J lost 6, with 12 bases in between. CDR1 and CDR2 from the germline V gene are SGHNT and YYREEE (reference sequence). The CDR3 sequence is 12 residues long. The PCR ran on 60 Vbeta and 13 Jbeta primers. Clones were read by immunoSEQ multiplex PCR, and TCRdb kept only the in-frame ones, dropping some. The sample table includes some 110,000 clones. The sample consisted of PBMCs. The chain joins TRBV5-4 to TRBJ2-5, with a tentative D call TRBD1 (6 bases). The source of this sequence is a man in his thirties or forties in good health and CMV-seronegative. This CDR3 is CASTGADQTQYF. The DNA of the CDR3 is TGTGCCAGCACAGGGGCCGATCAGACCCAGTACTTC.